Listed below are T cell receptor beta chains from one sample, sequenced in a study of regulatory T cells in long-lasting Graves disease. TCRdb fed the multiplex PCR reads into MiXCR, producing one record per CDR3 protein. This table has some 440,000 distinct CDR3 sequences, around 21% appearing once. The sample was peripheral blood mononuclear cells (PBMCs), taken when the disease was refractory, from a patient treated with antithyroid drugs. All receptors come from a female donor with Graves disease. CDR3s include the opening cysteine and the closing phenylalanine or tryptophan. Each record gives: D gene, clone size, V gene, J gene, CDR3 protein, CDR3 DNA. A D gene is named only where the DNA matches it firmly. Some rows mark clone size as missing; the rest say once, few, many or name a class of expanded clone.

.	many	TRBV28	TRBJ2-4	CASSLTWGQGSARVIQYF	TGTGCCAGCAGTCTAACTTGGGGGCAGGGGAGTGCAAGAGTCATTCAGTACTTC
TRBD1	few	TRBV7-6	TRBJ2-7	CASSFGQGDEQYF	TGTGCCAGCAGCTTTGGACAGGGGGACGAGCAGTACTTC
TRBD1	few	TRBV2	TRBJ2-3	CASSELGQGFDTQYF	TGTGCCAGCAGTGAATTGGGACAGGGGTTTGATACGCAGTATTTT
.	.	TRBV18	TRBJ2-2	CASSPPVGQATGELFF	TGTGCCAGCTCACCACCGGTTGGTCAGGCCACCGGGGAGCTGTTTTTT
TRBD1	many	TRBV27	TRBJ2-4	CASSFNRGAKNIQYF	TGTGCCAGCAGTTTCAACAGGGGAGCCAAAAACATTCAGTACTTC
TRBD2	many	TRBV5-1	TRBJ2-2	CASSSGNARAGELFF	TGCGCCAGCAGCAGCGGGAACGCACGGGCCGGGGAGCTGTTTTTT
.	.	TRBV27	TRBJ2-2	CASSLHTKRGLTGELFF	TGTGCCAGCAGTTTGCACACCAAAAGAGGGTTGACCGGGGAGCTGTTTTTT
TRBD2	once	TRBV19	TRBJ2-1	CASSILIRGLAASDEQFF	TGTGCCAGTAGTATTCTAATTAGGGGACTAGCGGCATCGGATGAGCAGTTCTTC
TRBD1	.	TRBV20-1	TRBJ1-2	CSARGGQGNYGYTF	TGCAGTGCTAGAGGCGGACAGGGGAACTATGGCTACACCTTC
.	few	TRBV7-2	TRBJ2-7	CASRGRVGYEQYF	TGTGCCAGCAGGGGGCGGGTGGGGTACGAGCAGTACTTC
.	few	TRBV5-1	TRBJ2-2	CASSLVASRPGELFF	TGCGCCAGCAGCTTGGTGGCTAGTCGGCCCGGGGAGCTGTTTTTT
TRBD2	few	TRBV11-2	TRBJ2-1	CASSPPSGRGGEQFF	TGTGCCAGCAGCCCACCTAGCGGGAGAGGGGGTGAGCAGTTCTTC
TRBD1	.	TRBV11-2	TRBJ2-7	CASSTGQGWYEQYF	TGTGCCAGCAGCACCGGACAGGGTTGGTACGAGCAGTACTTC
.	.	TRBV30	TRBJ2-2	CAWSFSGELFF	TGTGCCTGGAGTTTTTCCGGGGAGCTGTTTTTT
.	.	TRBV20-1	TRBJ1-1	CSASSGGRYTEAFF	TGCAGTGCTAGTTCGGGGGGGCGATACACTGAAGCTTTCTTT
TRBD2	few	TRBV20-1	TRBJ2-3	CSATEGLAGITDTQYF	TGCAGTGCTACAGAGGGACTAGCGGGAATCACAGATACGCAGTATTTT
.	few	TRBV11-2	TRBJ1-1	CASSLDLRSNTEAFF	TGTGCCAGCAGCTTAGATCTCCGCTCTAACACTGAAGCTTTCTTT
.	few	TRBV6-1	TRBJ1-6	CASSRPRTAENSPLHF	TGTGCCAGCAGTCGCCCCAGGACAGCCGAAAATTCACCCCTCCACTTT
TRBD1	many	TRBV4-1	TRBJ1-5	CASSYRQGIDQPQHF	TGCGCCAGCAGCTACCGACAGGGGATCGATCAGCCCCAGCATTTT
.	many	TRBV11-2	TRBJ2-7	CASSLYVTIYEQYF	TGTGCCAGCAGCTTATACGTGACTATCTACGAGCAGTACTTC
.	few	TRBV14	TRBJ1-1	CASSPSFRAMNTEAFF	TGTGCCAGCAGCCCCTCCTTTCGGGCGATGAACACTGAAGCTTTCTTT
TRBD2	.	TRBV12-3/TRBV12-4	TRBJ2-3	CASRRTSGRRGTDTQYF	TGTGCCAGCAGACGGACTAGCGGGAGGCGGGGCACAGATACGCAGTATTTT
TRBD2	.	TRBV5-4	TRBJ2-7	CASGASGRYEQYF	TGTGCCAGCGGGGCTAGCGGACGGTACGAGCAGTACTTC
.	few	TRBV4-1	TRBJ1-6	CASSQARGEPLHF	TGCGCCAGCAGCCAAGCGAGGGGGGAGCCCCTCCACTTT
.	few	TRBV18	TRBJ1-1	CASSPPKGPNTEAFF	TGTGCCAGCTCACCACCCAAGGGACCGAACACTGAAGCTTTCTTT
TRBD1	.	TRBV9	TRBJ2-7	CATKVPRPGQGNYEQYF	TGTGCCACCAAGGTTCCTAGACCGGGACAGGGAAACTACGAGCAGTACTTC
TRBD1	.	TRBV20-1	TRBJ2-2	CGAAKQGTGELFF	TGCGGTGCGGCGAAACAGGGGACCGGGGAGCTGTTTTTT
TRBD1	.	TRBV6-1	TRBJ2-7	CASRETGGFYEQYF	TGTGCCAGCAGGGAGACAGGGGGCTTCTACGAGCAGTACTTC
.	few	TRBV7-3	TRBJ1-6	CASSPDSRSYNSPLHF	TGTGCCAGCAGTCCGGACAGCCGCTCCTATAATTCACCCCTCCACTTT
.	.	TRBV20-1	TRBJ2-7	CSAMGTTRYEQSF	TGCAGTGCGATGGGGACAACTCGATACGAGCAGTCCTTC
.	many	TRBV28	TRBJ2-5	CASSLVWGGPTETQYF	TGTGCCAGCAGTTTAGTCTGGGGTGGTCCGACGGAGACCCAGTACTTC
.	many	TRBV28	TRBJ1-1	CASSSAYTEAFF	TGTGCCAGCAGTTCAGCGTACACTGAAGCTTTCTTT
TRBD1	many	TRBV11-2	TRBJ2-2	CASSFERDSTGELFF	TGTGCCAGCAGCTTTGAGAGGGACAGCACCGGGGAGCTGTTTTTT
.	.	TRBV19	TRBJ1-2	CASSPSMGGYTF	TGTGCCAGTAGCCCGAGTATGGGTGGCTACACCTTC
.	.	TRBV27	TRBJ2-1	CASRDSGAYNEQFF	TGTGCCAGCAGGGACTCAGGGGCCTACAATGAGCAGTTCTTC
.	many	TRBV2	TRBJ1-5	CASSEVSNQPQHF	TGTGCCAGCAGTGAGGTTAGCAATCAGCCCCAGCATTTT
.	many	TRBV12-3/TRBV12-4	TRBJ1-2	CASSSVLNYGYTF	TGTGCCAGCAGTTCCGTACTAAACTATGGCTACACCTTC
TRBD1	many	TRBV7-2	TRBJ2-7	CASSLGGTVSHEQYF	TGTGCCAGCAGCTTAGGTGGGACAGTGTCTCACGAGCAGTACTTC
TRBD1	few	TRBV6-5	TRBJ1-6	CASSYSRGGSSYNSPLHF	TGTGCCAGCAGTTACTCGAGAGGGGGCAGCTCCTATAATTCACCCCTCCACTTT
.	few	TRBV30	TRBJ1-2	CAWKYLGPGHYGYTF	TGTGCCTGGAAGTACCTCGGTCCCGGGCACTATGGCTACACCTTC
.	many	TRBV11-2	TRBJ1-1	CASSLRVWRMNTEAFF	TGTGCCAGCAGCCTGCGGGTATGGAGAATGAACACTGAAGCTTTCTTT
.	many	TRBV3-1	TRBJ1-1	CASSQGRTEAFF	TGTGCCAGCAGTCAGGGGCGTACTGAAGCTTTCTTT
TRBD1	.	TRBV19	TRBJ1-1	CASRDFTGTALKAFF	TGTGCCAGTAGAGATTTTACCGGGACAGCTCTTAAGGCTTTCTTT
.	many	TRBV12-3/TRBV12-4	TRBJ2-7	CASSYNNVRSEQYF	TGTGCCAGCAGTTACAACAACGTTCGGTCCGAGCAGTACTTC
.	.	TRBV7-6	TRBJ1-3	CASSPLARGPGNTIYF	TGTGCCAGCAGCCCCTTGGCTCGAGGGCCTGGAAACACCATATATTTT
.	.	TRBV5-8	TRBJ2-7	CASSPRDPYEQYF	TGTGCCAGCAGCCCTCGCGACCCCTACGAGCAGTACTTC
.	.	TRBV3-1	TRBJ1-2	CASSQDSARGSYGYTF	TGTGCCAGCAGCCAAGATTCCGCCAGAGGGTCCTATGGCTACACCTTC